The 32 T cell receptor beta chains presented below share a single source sample, sequenced in a study of CD8 T cells in Susac syndrome. RNA in amounts of about 0.5 to 1 ug was reverse transcribed with random hexamers. From the immunoSEQ multiplex PCR reads, TCRdb called clonotypes with MiXCR, one entry per CDR3 protein. Of roughly 200,000 distinct CDR3 sequences listed, 85% to 95% were seen once; the top ten hold around 0.095%. The sample taken for sequencing was CD4+ T cells from PBMCs. The source is a human donor with Susac syndrome.

V is TRBV21-1 and J is TRBJ2-5; TRBD1 is the table's D call and was not checked against the DNA. TRBV21-1 is recorded as a pseudogene. The CDR3 extends over 14 amino acids. CDR3 sequence reads: CASPGYREVETQYF. CDR3 in DNA: TGTGCCAGCCCGGGATACAGGGAAGTTGAGACCCAGTACTTC.

The count of this clonotype is one. The chain has TRBV29-1 and TRBJ2-5; 7 positions match TRBD1. With 6 bases clipped from V and 3 bases from J, the junction kept 13 bases outside the gene matches. The CDR3 extends over 15 amino acids. Germline assignment: CDR1 SQVTM and CDR2 ANQGSEA. The chain's CDR3 is CSVRLWGQIEETQYF. In nucleotides, the CDR3 is TGCAGCGTCCGCCTTTGGGGACAGATAGAAGAGACCCAGTACTTC.

The V gene is TRBV20-1, the J gene TRBJ2-1; 13 nucleotides line up with TRBD2. V lost 5 bases to trimming and J lost 7 bases; unmatched junction nucleotides: 5. Germline assignment: CDR1 DFQATT and CDR2 SNEGSKA (reference sequence). The CDR3 extends over 14 amino acids. In DNA form, the CDR3 reads TGCAGTGCTTCGACTAGCGGGGGGTTAAATGAGCAGTTCTTC. Protein: CSASTSGGLNEQFF.

This chain connects TRBV20-1 to TRBJ2-5, with D perhaps being TRBD1 or TRBD2 (6 bases each). The V end lost 3 bases, the J end lost 5 bases, and 16 bases lay between the germline ends. This CDR3 is built from 14 residues. Germline V lookup: CDR1 DFQATT, CDR2 SNEGSKA (reference sequence). The CDR3 coding sequence is TGCAGTGCTAGTCGGGCAGGGGAGGTGGAGACCCAGTACTTC. Its protein is CSASRAGEVETQYF.

This CDR3 is CASSRASGGSSYNEQFF. The CDR3 coding sequence is TGTGCCAGCAGCCGCGCATCAGGGGGGAGCTCCTACAATGAGCAGTTCTTC. The chain carries TRBV7-9 and TRBJ2-1, with D tentatively TRBD1 (7 bases). The CDR3 loop spans 17 amino acids. V lost 5 bases to trimming and J lost 0 bases, with 17 bases between them. Per the germline V gene, CDR1 is SEHNR and CDR2 is FQNEAQ (reference sequence).

This clonotype was seen once. The chain couples TRBV24-1 to TRBJ2-3; 12 bases are shared with TRBD2. Germline values: CDR1 KGHDR, CDR2 SFDVKD. V shed 3 bases, J shed 0 bases, and the junction held 3 bases outside the gene matches. This CDR3 contains 17 residues. Here the CDR3 reads CATSDPGLAGSTDTQYF. In DNA, the CDR3 is TGTGCCACCAGTGATCCCGGACTAGCGGGAAGCACAGATACGCAGTATTTT.

The chain combines TRBV9 with TRBJ2-2, with TRBD2 matching over 7 bases. V lost 4 bases, J lost 2 bases, and 8 bases stayed unmatched. Germline CDR1 SGDLS, CDR2 YYNGEE. This CDR3 has 16 amino acids. The CDR3: CASSPQGTINTGELFF. CDR3 coding DNA: TGTGCCAGCAGCCCTCAAGGGACTATCAACACCGGGGAGCTGTTTTTT.

This sequence joins TRBV4-2 and TRBJ2-3; 9 bases are a match to TRBD2. The trim removed 1 base at V and 3 bases at J, leaving 11 bases unmatched. The CDR3 loop spans 18 amino acids. In germline, CDR1 is LGHNA, CDR2 YNFKEQ. The CDR3 here is CASSQVIWGGGATDTQYF. The DNA for the CDR3 is TGTGCCAGCAGCCAAGTGATTTGGGGCGGGGGGGCGACAGATACGCAGTATTTT.

The rearrangement links TRBV28 to TRBJ2-5; maybe TRBD1 (5 bases). This CDR3 spans 16 amino acids. Between the trimmed V and J ends, which lost 1 base and 4 bases, there was a span of 16 bases. Germline loops: CDR1 MDHEN, CDR2 SYDVKM. The CDR3 DNA sequence: TGTGCCAGCAGTTTATTAGTGTCAGGGTCCTCAGAGACCCAGTACTTC. The encoded protein is CASSLLVSGSSETQYF.

V and J are TRBV27 and TRBJ2-7; D might be TRBD1 or TRBD2, each matching 6 bases. V lost 3 bases and J lost 5, with 11 bases in between. The germline CDR1 and CDR2 sequences are MNHEY and SMNVEV (reference sequence). The CDR3 contains 13 residues. CDR3 amino acids: CASSFGGLDEQYF. In DNA form, the CDR3 reads TGTGCCAGCAGTTTCGGGGGCTTAGACGAGCAGTACTTC.

The chain links TRBV24-1 to TRBJ2-5; D ambiguous. This CDR3 contains 15 residues. V lost 3 bases and J 2 bases, leaving 12 bases between the germline ends. Germline CDR1 is KGHDR and CDR2 is SFDVKD. The CDR3 DNA reads as TGTGCCACCAGTGATCCGCAGGCAGCTCAAGAGACCCAGTACTTC. It specifies CATSDPQAAQETQYF.

V gene TRBV27 combines with J gene TRBJ2-7; 10 bases align to TRBD2. CDR1 and CDR2 from the germline V gene are MNHEY and SMNVEV (reference sequence). The V gene end was trimmed by 4 bases and the J gene end by 2 bases; junction bases not matched to a gene: 14. The CDR3 sequence is 18 residues long. CDR3 sequence: CASSYHPDLAGAPYEQYF. The CDR3 bases are TGTGCCAGCAGTTACCACCCCGACCTAGCGGGAGCTCCCTACGAGCAGTACTTC.

The gene calls are TRBV5-1 and TRBJ1-2, with D possibly being TRBD1 (6 bases). Germline loops: CDR1 SGHRS, CDR2 YFSETQ. V gave up 0 bases and J gave up 5 bases, with 8 bases separating them. CDR3 length: 13 residues. The CDR3 sequence is CASSLGGQYGYTF. The DNA for the CDR3 is TGCGCCAGCAGCTTGGGGGGGCAGTATGGCTACACCTTC.

J is TRBJ2-1 and V is TRBV5-4; 7 bases map to TRBD1. The CDR3 sequence is 14 residues long. V lost 4 bases, J lost 9 bases, and 10 bases stayed unmatched. Germline V gene data show CDR1 as SGHNT and CDR2 as YYREEE (reference sequence). The CDR3 spells CASSGDRDGGEQFF. The CDR3, as DNA: TGTGCCAGCAGCGGCGACAGGGATGGGGGTGAGCAGTTCTTC.

This sequence joins TRBV7-2 and TRBJ2-7; the D is unclear. Germline CDR1 SGHTA, CDR2 FQGNSA. The CDR3 consists of 14 residues. V lost 2 bases and J 5 bases, leaving 13 bases between the germline ends. The CDR3 spells CASSLLGPLDEQYF. CDR3 nucleotide sequence: TGTGCCAGCAGCTTACTCGGTCCCCTTGACGAGCAGTACTTC.

Here the CDR3 reads CASSQDEGQGYGYTF. The DNA of the CDR3 is TGCGCCAGCAGCCAAGATGAAGGACAGGGCTATGGCTACACCTTC. This sequence joins TRBV4-1 and TRBJ1-2, with 8 positions matching TRBD1. The CDR3 contains 15 residues. Germline V gives CDR1 MGHRA, CDR2 YSYEKL. The V segment lost 0 bases and the J segment 4 bases; nucleotides outside the gene matches: 4.

This clonotype was observed once. This chain uses TRBV5-1 with TRBJ2-7; D uncertain. The CDR3 has 13 residues. Germline CDR1 SGHRS, CDR2 YFSETQ. Trimming left V 4 bases short and J 1 base short, with 9 bases between. The CDR3 region has the DNA TGCGCCAGCAGCAAAACAGATTCCTACGAGCAGTACTTC. The encoded protein is CASSKTDSYEQYF.

The rearrangement joins TRBV29-1 to TRBJ2-1, with D possibly being TRBD1 or TRBD2 (5 bases each). CDR1 is SQVTM and CDR2 is ANQGSEA in the germline V gene. CDR3 length: 15 amino acids. The germline V and J ends were trimmed by 4 bases and 2 bases, with 15 bases remaining between them. The CDR3 bases are TGCAGCGTTGGACTTCGAGGGGTCACCTACAATGAGCAGTTCTTC. It yields the protein CSVGLRGVTYNEQFF.

This chain connects TRBV30 to TRBJ1-3; weak D call: TRBD1 (5 bases). Per germline, CDR1 GTSNPN and CDR2 SVGIG (reference sequence). There are 14 residues in the CDR3. V lost 0 bases and J 3 bases, leaving 9 bases between the germline ends. CDR3 loop: CAWSVLGVGNTIYF. The DNA for the CDR3 is TGTGCCTGGAGTGTACTAGGGGTTGGAAACACCATATATTTT.

This clonotype occurred once. The chain uses TRBV30 and TRBJ1-1, with D tentatively TRBD1 (5 bases). The CDR3 consists of 12 residues. Germline-derived CDR1 and CDR2 are GTSNPN and SVGIG (reference sequence). Trimming pared 3 bases from V and 1 base from J, leaving 6 bases between. The CDR3 coding sequence is TGTGCCTGGAGAAGGGGGAACACTGAAGCTTTCTTT. Protein product: CAWRRGNTEAFF.

The chain employs TRBV4-2 and TRBJ1-1; D uncertain. Germline lookup yields CDR1 LGHNA and CDR2 YNFKEQ. The length of the CDR3 is 14 residues. Trimming shortened V by 0 bases and J by 10 bases, and 15 bases separated the two germline ends. The CDR3 loop is CASSQETEGIGAFF. The CDR3 DNA reads as TGTGCCAGCAGCCAAGAAACGGAGGGAATCGGAGCTTTCTTT.

J is TRBJ2-7 and V is TRBV27; 11 nucleotides line up with TRBD2. This CDR3 comprises 15 residues. V lost 6 bases, J lost 5 bases, and 9 bases stayed unmatched. In germline, CDR1 is MNHEY, CDR2 SMNVEV (reference sequence). This CDR3 reads CASSRSSGRPHEQYF. CDR3 bases: TGTGCCAGCAGCCGTTCTAGCGGGAGGCCCCACGAGCAGTACTTC.

The V call is TRBV6-5, the J call TRBJ1-1; 7 bases are shared with TRBD1. The germline CDR1 and CDR2 sequences are MNHEY and SVGAGI. The length of the CDR3 is 13 residues. Unmatched junction bases numbered 4, after V lost 2 bases and J lost 7 bases. The CDR3 region is CASSYTRQGEAFF. For the CDR3, the DNA is TGTGCCAGCAGTTACACTAGACAGGGTGAAGCTTTCTTT.

This chain uses TRBV18 with TRBJ2-1; 8 bases are a match to TRBD2. The junction had 1 base not matched to a gene; V was cut back by 1 base and J by 5 bases. Germline V lookup: CDR1 KGHSH, CDR2 LQKENI. This CDR3 is built from 14 residues. The CDR3 region is CASSPRAGDNEQFF. As DNA, the CDR3 is TGTGCCAGCTCACCACGAGCGGGAGACAATGAGCAGTTCTTC.

V is TRBV29-1 and J is TRBJ2-1, with 7 bases identical to TRBD1. This CDR3 is 15 amino acids long. Trimming cost V 4 bases and J 3 bases; bases outside gene matches: 9. From germline, CDR1 is SQVTM and CDR2 ANQGSEA. CDR3 sequence: CSVANYRGSYNEQFF. CDR3 sequence (DNA): TGCAGCGTTGCAAACTACAGGGGAAGCTACAATGAGCAGTTCTTC.

The chain combines TRBV12-3 or TRBV12-4 with TRBJ2-5; 11 nucleotides match TRBD2. The CDR3 contains 12 residues. V was clipped by 4 bases and J by 13 bases; unmatched bases: 5. CDR3 coding DNA: TGTGCCAGCAGTTCGGGACTAGCGGCCCTGTACTTC. Translating it yields CASSSGLAALYF.

The rearrangement joins TRBV9 to TRBJ1-4; no definite D call. Trimming took 3 bases from V and 8 from J, leaving 17 bases between them. Germline values: CDR1 SGDLS, CDR2 YYNGEE. The CDR3 runs to 15 residues. The CDR3 region has the DNA TGTGCCAGCAGCGAGGAGACGGGATTCAAGGAAAAACTGTTTTTT. It is translated as CASSEETGFKEKLFF.

The rearrangement links TRBV2 to TRBJ2-2; D unclear. V lost 6 bases and J 2 bases, leaving 7 bases between the germline ends. The CDR3 covers 13 residues. Germline V gene lookup returns CDR1 SNHLY and CDR2 FYNNEI. The CDR3 loop is CASRGSNTGELFF. CDR3 bases: TGTGCCAGCAGGGGAAGTAACACCGGGGAGCTGTTTTTT. Based on the CDR3 plus reference TRBV2 and TRBJ2-2, the full variable domain is EPEVTQTPSHQVTQMGQEVILRCVPISNHLYFYWYRQILGQKVEFLVSFYNNEISEKSEIFDDQFSVERPDGSNFTLKIRSTKLEDSAMYFCASRGSNTGELFFGEGSRLTVL.

The gene calls are TRBV20-1 and TRBJ1-1; TRBD1 is a possible D gene (5 bases). The ends were cut back, 2 bases at V and 0 bases at J, with 10 bases in the middle. The germline CDR1 and CDR2 sequences are DFQATT and SNEGSKA (reference sequence). The CDR3 loop spans 14 amino acids. The CDR3, as DNA: TGCAGTGCTAGACCGGGACCGGTGAACACTGAAGCTTTCTTT. This translates into CSARPGPVNTEAFF.

The CDR3 sequence: CASSERYPGGGSYNEQFF. Here the CDR3 DNA reads TGTGCCAGCAGTGAGCGGTACCCGGGCGGAGGCTCCTACAATGAGCAGTTCTTC. The chain carries TRBV2 and TRBJ2-1; possibly TRBD2 for D (5 bases). Germline CDR1 reads SNHLY; CDR2 reads FYNNEI. The germline V and J ends were trimmed by 3 bases and 0 bases, with 18 bases remaining between them. The CDR3 contains 18 residues.

CDR3 DNA sequence: TGTGCCAGCACGGCTGGGGTAAGCAATCAGCCCCAGCATTTT. Encoded protein: CASTAGVSNQPQHF. The chain carries TRBV7-2 and TRBJ1-5; D ambiguous. Between the trimmed V and J ends, which lost 7 bases and 1 base, there was a span of 11 bases. The CDR3 has 14 residues. Germline-derived CDR1 and CDR2 are SGHTA and FQGNSA.

The chain couples TRBV14 to TRBJ2-7; D may match TRBD1 or TRBD2 (5 bases each). The CDR3 contains 15 residues. Trimming removed 0 bases at V and 2 bases at J, with 11 bases between. From germline, CDR1 is SGHDN and CDR2 FVKESK. The CDR3 spells CASSQDWGPPYEQYF. The CDR3 bases are TGTGCCAGCAGCCAAGATTGGGGACCTCCCTACGAGCAGTACTTC.